These 24 T cell receptor beta chains share one sample of origin, sequenced in a study of patients and donors after allogeneic stem cell transplantation. TCRdb recomputed calls from the RT-PCR reads with MiXCR, one row per CDR3 protein. This table has 110,000 or so distinct CDR3 sequences, 35% appearing once. Sequenced sample: blood, either unsorted or a sorted T cell fraction (not recorded which). The source of these receptors is a human donor who was either an allogeneic HSCT recipient or a stem cell or donor lymphocyte infusion donor (not recorded which). It is not recorded whose cells these are; they may come from a transplant donor.

This clonotype was detected only a few times. The chain employs TRBV24-1 and TRBJ2-1; weak D call: TRBD2 (6 bases). Germline lookup yields CDR1 KGHDR and CDR2 SFDVKD. Trimming took off 2 bases at V and 9 bases at J, with 19 bases between the two ends. CDR3 length: 16 amino acids. Here the CDR3 reads CATSDYRESGSSEQFF. CDR3 DNA: TGTGCCACCAGTGATTATCGGGAGTCGGGATCTTCTGAGCAGTTCTTC.

V gene TRBV12-3 or TRBV12-4 combines with J gene TRBJ1-4, with D unresolved. The V end was cut by 6 bases, the J end by 5 bases, with 16 bases between. The CDR3 is made up of 15 amino acids. CDR3 sequence reads: CASSPRGPPNEKLFF. CDR3 DNA: TGTGCCAGCAGCCCCCGGGGTCCACCCAATGAAAAACTGTTTTTT.

This clonotype was seen more than once but under ten times. The chain has TRBV27 and TRBJ2-3; a possible D gene is TRBD1 (5 bases). The CDR3 runs to 13 residues. The germline V gene has CDR1 MNHEY and CDR2 SMNVEV (reference sequence). Trimming left V 2 bases short and J 8 bases short, with 11 bases between. DNA for the CDR3: TGTGCCAGCAGTTTACGACAGAGCCCTACGCAGTATTTT. It encodes CASSLRQSPTQYF.

The chain uses TRBV7-6 and TRBJ2-1; possible D gene TRBD2, 5 bases. This CDR3 region has 15 residues. Germline lookup yields CDR1 SGHVS and CDR2 FNYEAQ. The ends were cut back, 8 bases at V and 6 bases at J, with 20 bases in the middle. Here the CDR3 reads CASGPRAAYSNEQFF. CDR3 sequence (DNA): TGTGCCAGCGGACCGAGGGCAGCCTATTCCAATGAGCAGTTCTTC. The whole variable domain, filled in from reference TRBV7-6 and TRBJ2-1, reads GAGVSQSPRYKVTKRGQDVALRCDPISGHVSLYWYRQALGQGPEFLTYFNYEAQQDKSGLPNDRFSAERPEGSISTLTIQRTEQRDSAMYRCASGPRAAYSNEQFFGPGTRLTVL.

The chain uses TRBV5-1 and TRBJ2-5; TRBD2 matches 9 bases. This CDR3 comprises 15 residues. CDR1 SGHRS and CDR2 YFSETQ come from the germline V gene. Trimming cost V 0 bases and J 5 bases; bases outside gene matches: 5. CDR3 sequence (DNA): TGCGCCAGCAGCTTGGCCGGGACTAGCAAGGAGACCCAGTACTTC. Translation gives CASSLAGTSKETQYF.

The chain uses TRBV24-1 and TRBJ2-3; D not resolved. Germline V lookup: CDR1 KGHDR, CDR2 SFDVKD. The CDR3 sequence is 13 residues long. Trimming removed 2 bases at V and 6 bases at J, with 8 bases between. Here the CDR3 reads CATSDSEADTQYF. Written as DNA, the CDR3 is TGTGCCACCAGTGATTCAGAGGCGGATACGCAGTATTTT.

This CDR3 is CASSSARENFNEQYF. The CDR3 DNA reads TGCGCCAGCAGCTCGGCCAGGGAGAACTTTAACGAGCAGTACTTC. The chain uses TRBV5-1 and TRBJ2-7; D may be TRBD1 or TRBD2 (5 bases each). The CDR3 has 15 residues. Per germline, CDR1 SGHRS and CDR2 YFSETQ. Trimming pared 3 bases from V and 5 bases from J, leaving 18 bases between.

This clonotype has a handful of counts. The CDR3 DNA sequence: TGTGCCAGCAGGGGCCTAGAGGGTTCACCCCTCCACTTT. Its protein product is CASRGLEGSPLHF. The chain recombines TRBV28 with TRBJ1-6, with D hard to call. V was trimmed by 6 bases and J by 9 bases, leaving 12 bases between them. The CDR3 sequence is 13 residues long. The germline V gene has CDR1 MDHEN and CDR2 SYDVKM.

This clonotype appeared many times. V is TRBV5-1 and J is TRBJ2-3; 7 nucleotides line up with TRBD2. CDR3 length: 13 amino acids. The V gene's germline CDR1 is SGHRS and CDR2 YFSETQ. Unmatched junction bases numbered 3, after V lost 4 bases and J lost 4 bases. The CDR3 DNA follows: TGCGCCAGCAGCCTAGCGGCGGCAGATACGCAGTATTTT. Amino acid sequence: CASSLAAADTQYF. Full variable domain (rest looked up from reference TRBV5-1 and TRBJ2-3): KAGVTQTPRYLIKTRGQQVTLSCSPISGHRSVSWYQQTPGQGLQFLFEYFSETQRNKGNFPGRFSGRQFSNSRSEMNVSTLELGDSALYLCASSLAAADTQYFGPGTRLTVL.

This clonotype was counted a few times. The chain joins TRBV29-1 to TRBJ1-1, with a tentative D call TRBD1 (5 bases). Germline V gene data show CDR1 as SQVTM and CDR2 as ANQGSEA. Trimming shortened V by 4 bases and J by 3 bases, and 6 bases separated the two germline ends. The CDR3 runs 11 residues. In DNA form, the CDR3 reads TGCAGCGTTGGGGACTACACTGAAGCTTTCTTT. This encodes CSVGDYTEAFF.

V is TRBV6-5 and J is TRBJ2-1, with 7 bases that match TRBD1. The CDR3 is 16 amino acids. V shed 3 bases, J shed 0 bases, and the junction held 5 bases outside the gene matches. The germline V gene encodes CDR1 MNHEY and CDR2 SVGAGI. CDR3 DNA: TGTGCCAGCAGTTATTCGACAGGGCGCTCCTACAATGAGCAGTTCTTC. Amino acids: CASSYSTGRSYNEQFF.

This clonotype was seen more than once but under ten times. V and J are TRBV27 and TRBJ1-6; a possible D gene is TRBD1 (5 bases). The ends were cut back, 5 bases at V and 6 bases at J, with 11 bases in the middle. Germline loops: CDR1 MNHEY, CDR2 SMNVEV (reference sequence). The CDR3 covers 14 residues. The DNA of the CDR3 is TGTGCCAGCAGTGCGTGGGACGGTAATTCACCCCTCCACTTT. Protein sequence: CASSAWDGNSPLHF.

The chain combines TRBV7-2 with TRBJ2-5; D is perhaps TRBD1 (6 bases). Germline lookup yields CDR1 SGHTA and CDR2 FQGNSA. Trimming left V 2 bases short and J 5 bases short, with 9 bases between. This CDR3 has 13 amino acids. CDR3: CASSLNRAETQYF. The CDR3 region has the DNA TGTGCCAGCAGCTTAAACAGGGCGGAGACCCAGTACTTC.

Turning to this clonotype: At one end, the junction sequence differs from germline, possibly due to a read error. The V and J genes are TRBV4-1 and TRBJ1-4; D call uncertain. Per germline, CDR1 MGHRA and CDR2 YSYEKL. The CDR3 has 13 residues. Here the CDR3 DNA reads TGCGCCGGCAGCCATCGCACCAATGAAAAACTGTTTTTT. This codes for CAGSHRTNEKLFF.

The chain uses TRBV29-1 and TRBJ1-5; D may be TRBD1 (5 bases). Trimming shortened V by 4 bases and J by 7 bases, and 11 bases separated the two germline ends. CDR1 and CDR2 from the germline V gene are SQVTM and ANQGSEA. The CDR3 extends over 12 amino acids. The CDR3 spells CSVGEGSQPQHF. For the CDR3, the DNA is TGCAGCGTTGGCGAGGGGAGCCAGCCCCAGCATTTT.

This clonotype has only a few counts. This chain uses TRBV27 with TRBJ1-1; D not certain. CDR1 and CDR2 from the germline V gene are MNHEY and SMNVEV (reference sequence). Trimming shortened V by 6 bases and J by 3 bases, and 17 bases separated the two germline ends. The CDR3 sequence is 15 residues long. CDR3 DNA sequence: TGTGCCAGCAGCCTAACGGGGTCACGGGACACTGAAGCTTTCTTT. Translated, it gives CASSLTGSRDTEAFF.

This clonotype was picked up a small number of times. V and J are TRBV10-2 and TRBJ2-2; a possible D gene is TRBD2 (5 bases). There are 16 residues in the CDR3. V was trimmed by 6 bases and J by 0 bases, leaving 14 bases between them. Germline V lookup: CDR1 WSHSY, CDR2 SAAADI. This CDR3 is CASRTFVSANTGELFF. For the CDR3, the DNA is TGCGCCAGCAGAACTTTTGTTAGCGCGAACACCGGGGAGCTGTTTTTT.

This clonotype has just a few counts. The chain employs TRBV27 and TRBJ2-5; 8 nucleotides line up with TRBD2. CDR1 MNHEY and CDR2 SMNVEV come from the germline V gene (reference sequence). The CDR3 runs 15 residues. J lost 0 bases, V lost 3 bases, and 3 bases had no gene match. Here the CDR3 reads CASSFRRGDQETQYF. CDR3 nucleotides: TGTGCCAGCAGTTTCCGGCGGGGGGACCAAGAGACCCAGTACTTC.

This clonotype was counted a few times. The rearrangement uses TRBV10-3 and TRBJ1-1; 10 bases line up with TRBD1. In germline, CDR1 is ENHRY, CDR2 SYGVKD. V shed 10 bases, J shed 7 bases, and the junction held 3 bases outside the gene matches. The CDR3 length is 11 residues. In nucleotides, the CDR3 is TGTGCCACTGGGACAGGGGATGAAGCTTTCTTT. The encoded protein is CATGTGDEAFF.

This chain joins TRBV20-1 and TRBJ1-4; the D gene is possibly TRBD1 (6 bases). Trimming left V 5 bases short and J 8 bases short, with 27 bases between. The germline V gene has CDR1 DFQATT and CDR2 SNEGSKA (reference sequence). The CDR3 is 17 amino acids. This CDR3 reads CSAARGTQGTGGEKLFF. DNA for the CDR3: TGCAGTGCTGCTCGGGGAACACAGGGCACGGGAGGGGAAAAACTGTTTTTT.

This chain uses TRBV2 with TRBJ2-2, with D perhaps TRBD1 or TRBD2 (5 bases each). Germline CDR1 SNHLY, CDR2 FYNNEI. V shed 4 bases and J shed 5 bases, with 14 bases lying between them. The CDR3 contains 15 residues. As DNA, the CDR3 is TGTGCCAGCAGTGCCGGGGCAGGGAAGACCGGGGAGCTGTTTTTT. Residues: CASSAGAGKTGELFF.

This clonotype was seen a few times. The chain combines TRBV12-3 or TRBV12-4 with TRBJ2-1; D perhaps matches TRBD2 (5 bases). The CDR3 length is 11 residues. V gave up 4 bases and J gave up 12 bases, with 10 bases separating them. The CDR3 nucleotides read TGTGCCAGCAGTTCGGCGGGTGCGCAGTTCTTC. Amino acids: CASSSAGAQFF.

This clonotype was found once. V gene TRBV25-1 combines with J gene TRBJ2-3, with D unresolved. The V gene's germline CDR1 is MGHDK and CDR2 SYGVNS. This CDR3 is 12 amino acids long. V was trimmed by 3 bases and J by 0 bases, leaving 1 base between them. Here the CDR3 reads CASSDSTDTQYF. The CDR3 coding sequence is TGTGCCAGCAGTGACAGCACAGATACGCAGTATTTT.

The chain joins TRBV5-5 to TRBJ1-6, with a weak D call TRBD1 (5 bases). Germline loops: CDR1 SGHKS, CDR2 YYEKEE (reference sequence). This CDR3 is built from 14 residues. Between the trimmed V and J ends, which lost 1 base and 10 bases, there was a span of 12 bases. The CDR3 nucleotides are TGTGCCAGCAGCTTGCGACAGACGTCCTCACCCCTCCACTTT. This encodes CASSLRQTSSPLHF.